A selection of T cell receptor beta chains follows, all from one sample in a study of beta chain features in type 1 diabetes. Sequencing used immunoSEQ multiplex PCR; TCRdb keeps in-frame clones, though not all of them. The sample includes 350,000 or so clones, 20% of them seen just once. Sequencing was performed on naive CD4+ T cells from blood. These receptors all stem from a woman between 18 and 29 years old in good health. Each CDR3 is given with its conserved first and last residue. The D gene is left open where the match is weak. For some rows the clone size is stated as once, few or many, or as a class when expanded; others skip it.

clone_size: few
j_call: TRBJ2-5
v_call: TRBV7-2
d_call: TRBD1
cdr3_nt: TGTGCCAGCAGTTATGGGACAGGTAGTACCCAGTACTTC
cdr3_aa: CASSYGTGSTQYF

clone_size: NA
j_call: TRBJ1-5
v_call: TRBV29-1
d_call: TRBD1
cdr3_nt: TGCAGCGTCGGACAGGCAGTCAATCAGCCCCAGCATTTT
cdr3_aa: CSVGQAVNQPQHF

clone_size: NA
j_call: TRBJ2-2
v_call: TRBV5-4
d_call: TRBD1
cdr3_nt: TGTGCCAGCAGCTTGGAGGGACAGCCACCCGGGGAGCTGTTTTTT
cdr3_aa: CASSLEGQPPGELFF

clone_size: few
j_call: TRBJ1-1
v_call: TRBV4-1
d_call: NA
cdr3_nt: TGCGCCAGCAGCCAACCTCTTTCTGAAGCTTTCTTT
cdr3_aa: CASSQPLSEAFF

clone_size: NA
j_call: TRBJ2-7
v_call: TRBV25-1
d_call: TRBD2
cdr3_nt: TGTGCCAGCATGCGGGGGGAAAATGGCGAGCAGTACTTC
cdr3_aa: CASMRGENGEQYF

clone_size: NA
j_call: TRBJ2-1
v_call: TRBV29-1
d_call: NA
cdr3_nt: TGCAGCGTTGAAGGTAGGCGGGGCGGGGACGACAATGAGCAGTTCTTC
cdr3_aa: CSVEGRRGGDDNEQFF

clone_size: NA
j_call: TRBJ2-2
v_call: TRBV4-1
d_call: NA
cdr3_nt: TGCGCCAGCAGCCAAGAAAAACTTCCCACCGGGGAGCTGTTTTTT
cdr3_aa: CASSQEKLPTGELFF

clone_size: NA
j_call: TRBJ2-1
v_call: TRBV5-1
d_call: NA
cdr3_nt: TGCGCCAGCAGCTTGGATCACAGCAACTACAATGAGCAGTTCTTC
cdr3_aa: CASSLDHSNYNEQFF

clone_size: few
j_call: TRBJ1-2
v_call: TRBV30
d_call: TRBD1
cdr3_nt: TGTGCCTGGAGCCCTCCGGGACAGGGGTGGAACTATGGCTACACCTTC
cdr3_aa: CAWSPPGQGWNYGYTF

clone_size: NA
j_call: TRBJ1-2
v_call: TRBV2
d_call: NA
cdr3_nt: TGTGCCAGTGGGGGCGGAGGTTTGGGCTACACCTTC
cdr3_aa: CASGGGGLGYTF

clone_size: NA
j_call: TRBJ2-7
v_call: TRBV4-1
d_call: NA
cdr3_nt: TGCGCCAGCAGCCAAGATGCAGGAAATTTCTACGAGCAGTACTTC
cdr3_aa: CASSQDAGNFYEQYF

clone_size: NA
j_call: TRBJ2-2
v_call: TRBV2
d_call: NA
cdr3_nt: TGTGCCAGCAGTTTTCAGGGAACCGGGGAGCTGTTTTTT
cdr3_aa: CASSFQGTGELFF

clone_size: few
j_call: TRBJ1-2
v_call: TRBV12-5
d_call: TRBD1
cdr3_nt: TGTGCTAGTGGTTTGGGAACCTCCTGGGACAGGAATGGCTACACCTTC
cdr3_aa: CASGLGTSWDRNGYTF

clone_size: once
j_call: TRBJ1-1
v_call: TRBV10-3
d_call: NA
cdr3_nt: TGTGCCATCAGTGAGTCGGAAATGGGCATGAAAGCTTTCTTT
cdr3_aa: CAISESEMGMKAFF

clone_size: few
j_call: TRBJ1-1
v_call: TRBV29-1
d_call: TRBD1
cdr3_nt: TGCAGCGCCGGGACAGGGTTGGGCACTGAAGCTTTCTTT
cdr3_aa: CSAGTGLGTEAFF

clone_size: NA
j_call: TRBJ2-3
v_call: TRBV2
d_call: TRBD2
cdr3_nt: TGTGCCAGCAGTGAACTAGCGGGGTCTTCTCGGCAAGCGCAGTATTTT
cdr3_aa: CASSELAGSSRQAQYF

clone_size: few
j_call: TRBJ2-3
v_call: TRBV2
d_call: TRBD2
cdr3_nt: TGTGCCAGCAGTTCTGGGACTAGCGAAGTCTATACGCAGTATTTT
cdr3_aa: CASSSGTSEVYTQYF

clone_size: NA
j_call: TRBJ2-1
v_call: TRBV5-1
d_call: TRBD2
cdr3_nt: TGCGCCAGCAGCCTCCCGGGGGGGGGCAACAATGAGCAGTTCTTC
cdr3_aa: CASSLPGGGNNEQFF

clone_size: NA
j_call: TRBJ1-1
v_call: TRBV7-2
d_call: TRBD1
cdr3_nt: TGTGCCAGCACCCGACAGGGACTAGGCACTGAAGCTTTCTTT
cdr3_aa: CASTRQGLGTEAFF

clone_size: few
j_call: TRBJ2-2
v_call: TRBV11-2
d_call: NA
cdr3_nt: TGTGCCCGCAGCCACGTGGGGCAACTTCAAACCGGGGAGCTGTTTTTT
cdr3_aa: CARSHVGQLQTGELFF

clone_size: few
j_call: TRBJ2-3
v_call: TRBV4-1
d_call: NA
cdr3_nt: TGCGCCAGCAGCCCTACGGGGAGCACAGATACGCAGTATTTT
cdr3_aa: CASSPTGSTDTQYF

clone_size: NA
j_call: TRBJ1-3
v_call: TRBV6-5
d_call: NA
cdr3_nt: TGTGCCAGCAGTTACTCGGACACCCTCTCTGGAAACACCATATATTTT
cdr3_aa: CASSYSDTLSGNTIYF

clone_size: NA
j_call: TRBJ2-7
v_call: TRBV4-2
d_call: TRBD1
cdr3_nt: TGTGCCAGCAGCCAAGATCAGGGACAGAGCTCCTACGAGCAGTACTTC
cdr3_aa: CASSQDQGQSSYEQYF

clone_size: NA
j_call: TRBJ2-5
v_call: TRBV15
d_call: TRBD1
cdr3_nt: TGTGCCACCAGCAACGGACAGGGTGGGGTGTGGACCCAGTACTTC
cdr3_aa: CATSNGQGGVWTQYF

clone_size: NA
j_call: TRBJ1-2
v_call: TRBV15
d_call: TRBD1
cdr3_nt: TGTGCCACCAGCAGAGATTTGGACAGGGGACTTGATGGCTACACCTTC
cdr3_aa: CATSRDLDRGLDGYTF

clone_size: NA
j_call: TRBJ1-3
v_call: TRBV29-1
d_call: NA
cdr3_nt: TGCAGCGCTTCACAGAGCTCTGGAAACACCATATATTTT
cdr3_aa: CSASQSSGNTIYF

clone_size: few
j_call: TRBJ2-2
v_call: TRBV9
d_call: NA
cdr3_nt: TGTGCCAGTACCCCCGGGGGAACGACCGGGGAGCTGTTTTTT
cdr3_aa: CASTPGGTTGELFF

clone_size: NA
j_call: TRBJ2-6
v_call: TRBV18
d_call: NA
cdr3_nt: TGTGCCAGCTCACCACTGGACAAAGGGGCCAACGTCCTGACTTTC
cdr3_aa: CASSPLDKGANVLTF

clone_size: few
j_call: TRBJ1-2
v_call: TRBV2
d_call: TRBD1
cdr3_nt: TGTGCCAGCAGTGACCGCGGACAGGGAGGGTATGGCTACACCTTC
cdr3_aa: CASSDRGQGGYGYTF

clone_size: few
j_call: TRBJ2-1
v_call: TRBV5-1
d_call: NA
cdr3_nt: TGCGCCAGCAGCTTGGTCGCGGGATCCTACAATGAGCAGTTCTTC
cdr3_aa: CASSLVAGSYNEQFF

clone_size: NA
j_call: TRBJ2-6
v_call: TRBV7-2
d_call: TRBD1
cdr3_nt: TGTGCCAGCAGCTTAAGGCAGGGGGCGCGGGGTGGGGCCAACGTCCTGACTTTC
cdr3_aa: CASSLRQGARGGANVLTF

clone_size: NA
j_call: TRBJ1-5
v_call: TRBV7-2
d_call: TRBD1
cdr3_nt: TGTGCCAGCAGCTGGAACAGGGGACCTCAGCCCCAGCATTTT
cdr3_aa: CASSWNRGPQPQHF

clone_size: NA
j_call: TRBJ2-3
v_call: TRBV2
d_call: NA
cdr3_nt: TGTGCCAGCACCTCGAGCAGCACAGATACGCAGTATTTT
cdr3_aa: CASTSSSTDTQYF